This TCR beta chain was documented in a study of CD8 T cells in ankylosing spondylitis. Study-wide results and caveats: Significant enrichment of disease-linked clones was reported in matched ankylosing spondylitis synovial fluid. Some motif variants were previously reported in reactive arthritis synovial fluid and blood. As for the disease-linked clones, they showed a CD8+ phenotype and occurred at relatively low frequencies in peripheral blood.

This CDR3 contains 14 residues. With V trimmed by 7 bases and J by 2 bases, 5 bases remained unmatched. This clonotype was seen at least ten times. Antigen unknown. TCRdb re-analysed the 5' RACE reads in MiXCR, keeping a single row per CDR3 protein. The sample consists of approximately 140,000 distinct CDR3 sequences, roughly 8.8% of them appearing once. The chain uses TRBV12-3 or TRBV12-4 and TRBJ2-3; 8 bases map to TRBD2. Sequenced: blood, either unsorted or a sorted T cell fraction (not recorded which). The clonotype comes from a male donor with ankylosing spondylitis or in good health (not recorded which). This CDR3 is CASTIGLATDTQYF. Here the CDR3 DNA reads TGTGCCAGCACCATCGGACTAGCCACAGATACGCAGTATTTT.